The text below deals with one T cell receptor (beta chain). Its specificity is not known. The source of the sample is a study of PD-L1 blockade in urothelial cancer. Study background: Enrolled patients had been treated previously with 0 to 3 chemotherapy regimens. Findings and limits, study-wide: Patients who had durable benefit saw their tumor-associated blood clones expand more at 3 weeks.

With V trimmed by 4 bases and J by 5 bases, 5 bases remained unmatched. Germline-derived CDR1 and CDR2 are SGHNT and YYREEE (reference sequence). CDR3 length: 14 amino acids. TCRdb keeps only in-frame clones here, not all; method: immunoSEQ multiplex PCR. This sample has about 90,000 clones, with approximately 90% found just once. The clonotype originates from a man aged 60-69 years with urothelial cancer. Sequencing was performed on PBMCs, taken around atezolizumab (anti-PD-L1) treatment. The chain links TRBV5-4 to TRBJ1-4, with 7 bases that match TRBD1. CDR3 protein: CASSGGTENEKLFF. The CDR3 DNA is TGTGCCAGCAGCGGCGGGACAGAGAATGAAAAACTGTTTTTT.